A selection of T cell receptor beta chains follows, all from one sample in a study of beta chain features in type 1 diabetes. Method: immunoSEQ multiplex PCR; TCRdb's copy keeps in-frame clones and lacks some. The sample lists around 340,000 clones, 8% occurring once. The sequenced sample was central memory CD4+ T cells from blood. Receptors originate from a woman younger than 30 in good health. Each CDR3 is given with its conserved first and last residue. The D gene is left open where the match is weak. The listing skips clone size in some rows; elsewhere it reads once, few, many or a size class.

v_call: TRBV11-2; clone_size: many; d_call: .; j_call: TRBJ2-3; cdr3_nt: TGTGCCAGCAGTCCTGAGTACGATACGCAGTATTTT; cdr3_aa: CASSPEYDTQYF
v_call: TRBV19; clone_size: many; d_call: TRBD1; j_call: TRBJ2-1; cdr3_nt: TGTGCCAGTAGTATAGAGGGGACAGGGAGAGAGCAGTTCTTC; cdr3_aa: CASSIEGTGREQFF
v_call: TRBV25-1; clone_size: few; d_call: TRBD1; j_call: TRBJ1-1; cdr3_nt: TGTGCCAGCAGTGCCAGGGGGGACACTGAAGCTTTCTTT; cdr3_aa: CASSARGDTEAFF
v_call: TRBV19; clone_size: .; d_call: .; j_call: TRBJ1-1; cdr3_nt: TGTGCCACTAAAGGAAGGGGTTTGGGCACTGAAGCTTTCTTT; cdr3_aa: CATKGRGLGTEAFF
v_call: TRBV5-5; clone_size: .; d_call: .; j_call: TRBJ1-2; cdr3_nt: TGTGCCAGCAGCTTAATGGACCCGACGGTCCGCGGCTACACCTTC; cdr3_aa: CASSLMDPTVRGYTF
v_call: TRBV7-9; clone_size: few; d_call: .; j_call: TRBJ2-5; cdr3_nt: TGTGCCAGCAGCTTAAGGAGGTCAGGGGCAGGGGAGACCCAGTACTTC; cdr3_aa: CASSLRRSGAGETQYF
v_call: TRBV18; clone_size: few; d_call: .; j_call: TRBJ1-2; cdr3_nt: TGTGCCAGCTCACCGCAGGAAAAGGTGGGCTACACCTTC; cdr3_aa: CASSPQEKVGYTF
v_call: TRBV29-1; clone_size: .; d_call: .; j_call: TRBJ1-1; cdr3_nt: TGCAGCGTTGCAAAAATGGCGAGGCAACTGACTGAAGCTTTCTTT; cdr3_aa: CSVAKMARQLTEAFF
v_call: TRBV14; clone_size: few; d_call: .; j_call: TRBJ1-3; cdr3_nt: TGTGCCAGCACTGAAGGATTATCTGGAAACACCATATATTTT; cdr3_aa: CASTEGLSGNTIYF
v_call: TRBV5-1; clone_size: .; d_call: .; j_call: TRBJ1-4; cdr3_nt: TGCGCCAGCAGCTTACAGGGAGGTGAAAAACTGTTTTTT; cdr3_aa: CASSLQGGEKLFF
v_call: TRBV6-5; clone_size: .; d_call: .; j_call: TRBJ1-1; cdr3_nt: TGTGCCAGCAGTTACTCCAGGTCAGGGAAGAACACTGAAGCTTTCTTT; cdr3_aa: CASSYSRSGKNTEAFF
v_call: TRBV2; clone_size: .; d_call: TRBD2; j_call: TRBJ2-1; cdr3_nt: TGTGCCAGCAGTGCTAGCGGAGAATTTAATGAGCAGTTCTTC; cdr3_aa: CASSASGEFNEQFF
v_call: TRBV10-3; clone_size: many; d_call: .; j_call: TRBJ1-2; cdr3_nt: TGTGCCATCAGTGAAGGTCAAGACTATGGCTACACCTTC; cdr3_aa: CAISEGQDYGYTF
v_call: TRBV5-4; clone_size: few; d_call: .; j_call: TRBJ2-5; cdr3_nt: TGTGCCAGCAGCTTGTACGGGCTTCGACAAGAGACCCAGTACTTC; cdr3_aa: CASSLYGLRQETQYF
v_call: TRBV5-4; clone_size: .; d_call: .; j_call: TRBJ2-2; cdr3_nt: TGTGCCAGCAGCTCGGACCCGAACACCGGGGAGCTGTTTTTT; cdr3_aa: CASSSDPNTGELFF
v_call: TRBV27; clone_size: .; d_call: .; j_call: TRBJ2-7; cdr3_nt: TGTGCCAGCAGGAGCAGGGGCGGAGCCTACGAGCAGTACTTC; cdr3_aa: CASRSRGGAYEQYF
v_call: TRBV18; clone_size: few; d_call: .; j_call: TRBJ2-4; cdr3_nt: TGTGCCAGCTCACCCGGGGACACCCAATTATACTTC; cdr3_aa: CASSPGDTQLYF
v_call: TRBV29-1; clone_size: few; d_call: .; j_call: TRBJ2-7; cdr3_nt: TGCAGCGCCTTGACAGTGAGCTCCTACGAGCAGTACTTC; cdr3_aa: CSALTVSSYEQYF
v_call: TRBV7-2; clone_size: .; d_call: TRBD1; j_call: TRBJ1-5; cdr3_nt: TGTGCCAGCAGCTTATATCACAGGGGAAGCAATCAGCCCCAGCATTTT; cdr3_aa: CASSLYHRGSNQPQHF
v_call: TRBV9; clone_size: .; d_call: TRBD2; j_call: TRBJ2-3; cdr3_nt: TGTGCCAGCAGCGCCAGGAGCGGGAGCGGTGATACGCAGTATTTT; cdr3_aa: CASSARSGSGDTQYF
v_call: TRBV28; clone_size: .; d_call: TRBD1; j_call: TRBJ2-3; cdr3_nt: TGTGCCAGCGAGGGACAGTCCTCTAGCACAGATACGCAGTATTTT; cdr3_aa: CASEGQSSSTDTQYF
v_call: TRBV5-1; clone_size: .; d_call: .; j_call: TRBJ2-1; cdr3_nt: TGCGCCAGCAGCGCCTCCGGGACAAGGGAGGTGCAGTTCTTC; cdr3_aa: CASSASGTREVQFF
v_call: TRBV19; clone_size: few; d_call: .; j_call: TRBJ2-2; cdr3_nt: TGTGCCAGTAGTATAGAAGGCGCCGGGGAGCTGTTTTTT; cdr3_aa: CASSIEGAGELFF
v_call: TRBV7-6; clone_size: few; d_call: .; j_call: TRBJ2-5; cdr3_nt: TGTGCCAGCAGCTTAGAGTTGGGGATGTTGGAGACCCAGTACTTC; cdr3_aa: CASSLELGMLETQYF
v_call: TRBV29-1; clone_size: many; d_call: TRBD2; j_call: TRBJ2-5; cdr3_nt: TGCAGCGGACTAGCGGGAGGAGAGACCCAGTACTTC; cdr3_aa: CSGLAGGETQYF
v_call: TRBV18; clone_size: few; d_call: TRBD2; j_call: TRBJ2-7; cdr3_nt: TGTGCCAGCTCACCATCGGCAGCGGGAGGGCTGGGAGAGCAGTACTTC; cdr3_aa: CASSPSAAGGLGEQYF
v_call: TRBV13; clone_size: many; d_call: TRBD1; j_call: TRBJ1-4; cdr3_nt: TGTGCCAGCAGCCTACGGACAGGGAATGAAAAACTGTTTTTT; cdr3_aa: CASSLRTGNEKLFF
v_call: TRBV27; clone_size: .; d_call: .; j_call: TRBJ2-5; cdr3_nt: TGTGCCAGCAGTCCTAGAATGCGCGTAGAGACCCAGTACTTC; cdr3_aa: CASSPRMRVETQYF
v_call: TRBV7-2; clone_size: .; d_call: .; j_call: TRBJ1-2; cdr3_nt: TGTGCCAGCAGCTTAGCTAGGGTTTATAATGGCTACACCTTC; cdr3_aa: CASSLARVYNGYTF
v_call: TRBV7-9; clone_size: few; d_call: .; j_call: TRBJ2-2; cdr3_nt: TGTGCCAGCAGCTCCCAGGCCGGGGAGCTGTTTTTT; cdr3_aa: CASSSQAGELFF
v_call: TRBV6-6; clone_size: .; d_call: .; j_call: TRBJ1-2; cdr3_nt: TGTGCCAGCAGCGAACCCGGGATTTCGCGCTACACCTTC; cdr3_aa: CASSEPGISRYTF
v_call: TRBV7-8; clone_size: few; d_call: TRBD2; j_call: TRBJ2-1; cdr3_nt: TGTGCCAGCAGCGCCACATTTAGCGGGAGCTCGGCAGGCGATGAGCAGTTCTTC; cdr3_aa: CASSATFSGSSAGDEQFF
v_call: TRBV27; clone_size: .; d_call: .; j_call: TRBJ2-3; cdr3_nt: TGTGCCAGCAGTTTCAAGACACCAGATACGCAGTATTTT; cdr3_aa: CASSFKTPDTQYF
v_call: TRBV6-1; clone_size: .; d_call: TRBD1; j_call: TRBJ1-2; cdr3_nt: TGTGCCAGCAGTGAACCCGGGACAGGGAACTATGGCTACACCTTC; cdr3_aa: CASSEPGTGNYGYTF
v_call: TRBV7-9; clone_size: many; d_call: .; j_call: TRBJ1-2; cdr3_nt: TGTGCCAGCAGCTTGGACATCGATGGCTACACCTTC; cdr3_aa: CASSLDIDGYTF
v_call: TRBV5-1; clone_size: few; d_call: .; j_call: TRBJ2-1; cdr3_nt: TGCGCCAGCAGCGCCCGAAGTTTTGGCGGCTCCTACAATGAGCAGTTCTTC; cdr3_aa: CASSARSFGGSYNEQFF
v_call: TRBV27; clone_size: few; d_call: TRBD2; j_call: TRBJ2-7; cdr3_nt: TGCGCCAGCAGTTTAATAGTTGGCAGGAATCGGGAGGGCGGCGAGCAGTACTTC; cdr3_aa: CASSLIVGRNREGGEQYF
v_call: TRBV4-1; clone_size: .; d_call: .; j_call: TRBJ2-1; cdr3_nt: TGCGCCAGCAGCCAAGATTTAATTGGAGTGCGGTTCTTC; cdr3_aa: CASSQDLIGVRFF
v_call: TRBV4-2; clone_size: .; d_call: TRBD2; j_call: TRBJ2-3; cdr3_nt: TGTGCCAGCAGCCTAGGACTAGCGGCCACAGATACGCAGTATTTT; cdr3_aa: CASSLGLAATDTQYF
v_call: TRBV29-1; clone_size: few; d_call: TRBD2; j_call: TRBJ2-7; cdr3_nt: TGCAGCGCTGGTGGGAGCGGGAGGGCGGGCTACGAGCAGTACTTC; cdr3_aa: CSAGGSGRAGYEQYF
v_call: TRBV2; clone_size: few; d_call: TRBD2; j_call: TRBJ2-3; cdr3_nt: TGTGCCAGCAGTCTGACTAGCTCAACAGATACGCAGTATTTT; cdr3_aa: CASSLTSSTDTQYF